This TCR beta chain is from a study of lymphopenia after photon versus proton radiotherapy. As for this clone: What it recognizes is unknown.

Findings of the study overall: Proton therapy kept repertoires fairly stable, unlike photons, which gained effector/memory cells. Survival link was tested only in deceased patients; proton benefit remains a possibility. After the lymphocyte nadir, photon-treated repertoires showed oligoclonal expansion, especially of CD8+ Temra cells.

The germline V gene has CDR1 KGHSH and CDR2 LQKENI. This CDR3 contains 14 residues. The trim removed 2 bases at V and 6 bases at J, leaving 4 bases unmatched. The protocol was immunoSEQ multiplex PCR, while the TCRdb copy is restricted to in-frame clones and leaves out a portion. The sample lists fewer than 25,000 clones; approximately 84% were seen once. The starting material was peripheral blood, obtained from a patient treated with photon-based radiotherapy. The chain joins TRBV18 to TRBJ1-1; 9 bases are a match to TRBD1. The receptor was isolated from a woman between 50 and 59 years old with pancreatic cancer. This CDR3 reads CASSPGQGFAEAFF. The CDR3 bases are TGTGCCAGCTCACCAGGACAGGGGTTCGCTGAAGCTTTCTTT.